This TCR beta chain was obtained from a study of vaccination and CD4 T cells after COVID-19. The wider study: The convalescent population consisted of six males and four females, two of whom were of Hispanic ethnicity.

The treatment denotes: roughly 11-day PBMC culture with coronavirus spike peptide pools or control peptides (ViraFEST assay). T cells were expanded with peptide pools, and expanded clonotypes were identified by TCR sequencing. The assay that was used to sequence DNA from cultured CD4+ T cells was the Oncomine TCR Beta short-read assay. TCRdb ran MiXCR on the PCR reads and lists one entry per CDR3 protein. The sample has 15,000 to 18,000 distinct CDR3 sequences; 48% are singletons. To note about this clonotype: The antigen is not known.

The V gene's germline CDR1 is LGHNT and CDR2 FRNRAP. Trimming took 6 bases from V and 2 from J, leaving 7 bases between them. The CDR3 is 12 amino acids. The chain recombines TRBV12-5 with TRBJ1-2, with D unclear. This clonotype was obtained from a human donor who had recovered from COVID-19. Here the sequenced sample was CD4+ T cells from blood, cultured in vitro, taken before SARS-CoV-2 vaccination. CDR3 amino acids: CASGYSNYGYTF. The CDR3 coding sequence is TGTGCTAGTGGGTACAGCAACTATGGCTACACCTTC.